This T cell receptor beta chain was captured in a study of blood T cell repertoires in COVID-19. Germline trimming cut 3 bases from V and 8 bases from J; bases unmatched to any gene: 6. The CDR3 is 14 amino acids. CDR1 is SGHAT and CDR2 is FQNNGV in the germline V gene. As handled by the study authors: Estimation of nucleated cell counts relied on the amplification of reference gene primers. Measured with immunoSEQ multiplex PCR; TCRdb has only the in-frame clones, and not every one. That table is the source of V, J and clone size, and D and trimming were worked out from the DNA. Among about 310,000 clones, over 75% were seen once, and the ten largest hold 1%.

The chain links TRBV11-2 to TRBJ1-2; 10 bases are shared with TRBD1. Material for sequencing was peripheral blood. The clonotype was recovered from a man aged 45-65 years with active or convalescent COVID-19. This CDR3 reads CASSLTGGDSGYTF. For the CDR3, the DNA is TGTGCCAGCAGCTTGACAGGGGGCGATTCGGGCTACACCTTC.